These 27 T cell receptor beta chains share one sample of origin, sequenced in a study of blood T cell repertoires in COVID-19. Only in-frame clones appear in the TCRdb table, and some are missing; sequencing was by immunoSEQ multiplex PCR. The table has 25,000 to 35,000 clones, approximately 81% seen once. Material: peripheral blood. These receptors all come from an older woman with acute or convalescent COVID-19.

The chain is built from TRBV5-4 and TRBJ2-7; 8 bases are a match to TRBD1. CDR1 is SGHNT, CDR2 YYREEE, per germline (reference sequence). This CDR3 is 12 amino acids long. Germline trimming cut 10 bases from V and 5 bases from J; bases unmatched to any gene: 8. The CDR3: CAAGSGGDEQYF. CDR3 bases: TGTGCCGCCGGCTCAGGGGGCGACGAGCAGTACTTC.

The J gene is TRBJ2-7, the V gene TRBV27; possibly TRBD1 for D (6 bases). The V and J ends lost 6 bases and 3 bases respectively, with 12 bases between them. The CDR3 sequence is 13 residues long. Per the germline V gene, CDR1 is MNHEY and CDR2 is SMNVEV (reference sequence). The CDR3 nucleotides are TGTGCCAGCAGGCGAGGACAGTACTACGAGCAGTACTTC. This codes for CASRRGQYYEQYF.

This rearrangement joins TRBV21-1 to TRBJ1-3. TRBV21-1 is a pseudogene locus. This CDR3 spans 17 amino acids. CDR3 DNA sequence: TGTGCCAGCAGCAAAGAAGGAGGCATATCCTCTGGAAACACCATATATTTT. It translates to CASSKEGGISSGNTIYF.

The chain has TRBV30 and TRBJ1-2; D is undetermined. Trimming left V 0 bases short and J 2 bases short, with 16 bases between. The CDR3 has 16 amino acids. Germline CDR1 is GTSNPN and CDR2 is SVGIG (reference sequence). The CDR3 spells CAWSVSRVNSNYGYTF. CDR3 nucleotides: TGTGCCTGGAGTGTTTCTAGAGTGAACTCAAACTATGGCTACACCTTC.

This rearrangement joins TRBV5-1 to TRBJ2-3; TRBD1 aligns across 7 bases. Germline V lookup: CDR1 SGHRS, CDR2 YFSETQ. This CDR3 spans 14 amino acids. V shed 3 bases and J 8 bases; nucleotides not matched to a gene: 9. The CDR3 region has the DNA TGCGCCAGCAGCTGGGGGACAGCCGCTCCTACGCAGTATTTT. This encodes CASSWGTAAPTQYF.

In its sample, this clone was seen a few times. The chain carries TRBV9 and TRBJ1-3; D perhaps matches TRBD1 (6 bases). V gave up 3 bases and J gave up 12 bases, with 19 bases separating them. Germline lookup yields CDR1 SGDLS and CDR2 YYNGEE. The CDR3 spans 14 residues. The CDR3 DNA follows: TGTGCCAGCAGCGCTAGGGACGGCAGGGGCGGCATATATTTT. This codes for CASSARDGRGGIYF.

This sequence joins TRBV7-7 and TRBJ2-1, with 7 bases identical to TRBD1. The length of the CDR3 is 16 residues. V was clipped by 5 bases and J by 7 bases; unmatched bases: 14. CDR1 is SSHAT, CDR2 FNYEAQ, per germline (reference sequence). The CDR3 here is CASSNGDSEGVNEQFF. CDR3 DNA: TGTGCCAGCAGCAACGGGGACAGCGAGGGGGTTAATGAGCAGTTCTTC.

The chain links TRBV14 to TRBJ2-2, with TRBD2 matching over 11 bases. Germline CDR1 SGHDN, CDR2 FVKESK. V shed 4 bases, J shed 1 base, and the junction held 5 bases outside the gene matches. The CDR3 runs 17 residues. CDR3 sequence: CASSRTTSGGNTGELFF. In DNA, the CDR3 is TGTGCCAGCAGCCGTACTACTAGCGGGGGGAACACCGGGGAGCTGTTTTTT.

In DNA, the CDR3 is TGTGCCACCAGTGGGGATTTGAGGGCCAGTAAGCAGTTCTTC. This sequence encodes CATSGDLRASKQFF. V is TRBV24-1 and J is TRBJ2-1, with D perhaps TRBD2 (5 bases). CDR1 and CDR2 (germline): KGHDR, SFDVKD. This CDR3 region has 14 residues. V was pared by 5 bases and J by 11 bases, with 18 bases between.

The chain links TRBV29-1 to TRBJ2-1, with a tentative D call TRBD2 (6 bases). With 2 bases removed from V and 7 bases from J, the gap between germline ends came to 12 bases. Germline CDR1 SQVTM, CDR2 ANQGSEA. This CDR3 has 13 residues. CDR3 residues: CSVESRGWNEQFF. For the CDR3, the DNA is TGCAGCGTTGAAAGTCGGGGGTGGAATGAGCAGTTCTTC.

The chain has TRBV28 and TRBJ1-6; 7 nucleotides align to TRBD1. Germline V gene lookup returns CDR1 MDHEN and CDR2 SYDVKM. V lost 6 bases, J lost 14 bases, and 16 bases stayed unmatched. The CDR3 length is 15 residues. CDR3 coding DNA: TGTGCCAGCAGACAACACCGGGACAGCCGCCAATCCCTCCACTTT. Translating it yields CASRQHRDSRQSLHF.

The V and J genes are TRBV18 and TRBJ2-5; weak D call: TRBD1 (5 bases). The germline CDR1 and CDR2 sequences are KGHSH and LQKENI. The V gene lost 2 bases and the J gene lost 4 bases, with 8 bases spanning the gap. The CDR3 totals 13 residues. Here the CDR3 DNA reads TGTGCCAGCTCACCAGGCCAGGGAGAGACCCAGTACTTC. As protein: CASSPGQGETQYF.

This clone appeared a few times. The CDR3 loop is CSVVPSGGPSTDTQYF. For the CDR3, the DNA is TGCAGCGTTGTCCCTAGCGGGGGTCCTAGCACAGATACGCAGTATTTT. The chain carries TRBV29-1 and TRBJ2-3; 10 bases are a match to TRBD2. Germline V gene lookup returns CDR1 SQVTM and CDR2 ANQGSEA. This CDR3 comprises 16 residues. V trimming: 4 bases; J trimming: 0 bases; junction bases outside the gene matches: 7.

J is TRBJ2-4 and V is TRBV7-2; 8 bases are a match to TRBD1. V trimming: 5 bases; J trimming: 11 bases; junction bases outside the gene matches: 11. The CDR3 length is 14 residues. Germline lookup yields CDR1 SGHTA and CDR2 FQGNSA. DNA of the CDR3: TGTGCCAGCAGCGCGGGACAGGCGGTTTACGTTCAGTACTTC. Translation: CASSAGQAVYVQYF.

The chain has TRBV28 and TRBJ1-2; D gene uncertain. Germline V gene sequence: CDR1 MDHEN, CDR2 SYDVKM. V was clipped by 3 bases and J by 6 bases, with 17 bases between them. CDR3 length: 15 amino acids. CDR3 nucleotide sequence: TGTGCCAGCAGTTTCAATCGTGGCGGTCGGCATGGCTACACCTTC. Translated: CASSFNRGGRHGYTF.

The rearrangement uses TRBV25-1 and TRBJ1-5, with D hard to call. Germline values: CDR1 MGHDK, CDR2 SYGVNS. V was clipped by 5 bases and J by 3 bases, with 8 bases between them. This CDR3 contains 13 residues. CDR3 amino acids: CASSQHVNQPQHF. Written as DNA, the CDR3 is TGTGCCAGCAGTCAACATGTCAATCAGCCCCAGCATTTT.

This clone was picked up a small number of times. J is TRBJ2-2 and V is TRBV7-9, with TRBD1 matching 7 bases. The CDR3 has 14 amino acids. With 3 bases clipped from V and 5 bases from J, the junction kept 3 bases outside the gene matches. Germline lookup yields CDR1 SEHNR and CDR2 FQNEAQ (reference sequence). The CDR3 loop is CASSFPQGTGELFF. CDR3 DNA sequence: TGTGCCAGCAGCTTCCCACAGGGGACCGGGGAGCTGTTTTTT.

The count of this clone is one. The genes are TRBV24-1 and TRBJ1-1; a weak D match, TRBD1 (5 bases). Per the germline V gene, CDR1 is KGHDR and CDR2 is SFDVKD. Trimming shortened V by 6 bases and J by 1 base, and 8 bases separated the two germline ends. The CDR3 covers 13 residues. The CDR3 nucleotides read TGTGCCACCAGTACGACAGAGAACACTGAAGCTTTCTTT. It codes for CATSTTENTEAFF.

This chain joins TRBV3-1 (or the pseudogene TRBV3-2) and TRBJ1-3; no firm D call. V was trimmed by 2 bases and J by 0 bases, leaving 5 bases between them. The CDR3 totals 14 residues. Germline CDR1 reads LGHDT; CDR2 reads YNNKEL (reference sequence). CDR3 protein: CASSQRDSGNTIYF. The DNA of the CDR3 is TGTGCCAGCAGCCAACGAGACTCTGGAAACACCATATATTTT.

This sequence joins TRBV4-1 and TRBJ1-2, with 8 bases identical to TRBD1. The CDR3 totals 14 residues. CDR1 and CDR2 (germline): MGHRA, YSYEKL. J lost 3 bases, V lost 7 bases, and 7 bases had no gene match. The CDR3 sequence is CASTRTGLDYGYTF. The CDR3 DNA is TGCGCCAGCACCAGGACAGGGCTGGACTATGGCTACACCTTC.

The V gene is TRBV6-1, the J gene TRBJ2-7; D perhaps matches TRBD1 (6 bases). V was clipped by 2 bases and J by 4 bases, with 18 bases between them. Germline V gene sequence: CDR1 MNHNS, CDR2 SASEGT. The CDR3 has 16 residues. CDR3 in amino acids: CASSESGVQALYEQYF. The CDR3 nucleotides read TGTGCCAGCAGTGAATCAGGGGTTCAAGCCCTTTACGAGCAGTACTTC.

This chain joins TRBV7-9 and TRBJ2-1; no reliable D call. This CDR3 has 13 residues. V lost 0 bases and J lost 10, with 10 bases in between. CDR1 is SEHNR, CDR2 FQNEAQ, per germline (reference sequence). CDR3 region: CASSLATAGEQFF. The CDR3 DNA sequence: TGTGCCAGCAGCTTAGCGACTGCTGGGGAGCAGTTCTTC.

This clone has only a few counts. The chain is built from TRBV4-1 and TRBJ1-6; D may be TRBD1 (6 bases). The germline V and J ends were trimmed by 3 bases and 6 bases, with 12 bases remaining between them. CDR1 and CDR2 from the germline V gene are MGHRA and YSYEKL. CDR3 length: 15 residues. This CDR3 is CASSQRTAFNSPLHF. The CDR3 coding sequence is TGCGCCAGCAGCCAGCGGACAGCGTTTAATTCACCCCTCCACTTT.

J is TRBJ2-5 and V is TRBV7-2; D is uncertain. The CDR3 runs 14 residues. Trimming removed 5 bases from V and 2 bases from J, with 12 bases in between. Germline CDR1 is SGHTA and CDR2 is FQGNSA. The CDR3 DNA is TGTGCCAGCAGCCCCCGACTGTGGCAAGAGACCCAGTACTTC. This codes for CASSPRLWQETQYF. The full variable domain, completed using reference TRBV7-2 and TRBJ2-5, is GAGVSQSPSNKVTEKGKDVELRCDPISGHTALYWYRQSLGQGLEFLIYFQGNSAPDKSGLPSDRFSAERTGGSVSTLTIQRTQQEDSAVYLCASSPRLWQETQYFGPGTRLLVL.

This clone has only a few counts. CDR3 region: CASSLLPGQGGNQPQHF. The CDR3 DNA is TGTGCCAGCAGTTTACTCCCCGGACAGGGAGGCAATCAGCCCCAGCATTTT. J is TRBJ1-5 and V is TRBV27; TRBD1 agrees at 8 bases. J lost 2 bases, V lost 2 bases, and 8 bases had no gene match. This CDR3 spans 17 amino acids. Germline CDR1 is MNHEY and CDR2 is SMNVEV (reference sequence).

This chain connects TRBV5-1 to TRBJ2-5, with D maybe TRBD1 (5 bases). Trimming shortened V by 4 bases and J by 5 bases, and 21 bases separated the two germline ends. Germline CDR1 is SGHRS and CDR2 is YFSETQ. CDR3 length equals 16 residues. CDR3 protein: CASSPGSPVIGETQYF. In nucleotides, the CDR3 is TGCGCCAGCAGCCCAGGGTCACCCGTGATTGGGGAGACCCAGTACTTC.

The table lists this clone with a count of one. This rearrangement joins TRBV5-1 to TRBJ1-1; 8 bases match TRBD1. V dropped 0 bases and J dropped 4; count of bases not matched to a gene: 2. This CDR3 comprises 14 residues. In germline, CDR1 is SGHRS, CDR2 YFSETQ. The CDR3 coding sequence is TGCGCCAGCAGCTTGGGACAGGGGTTCACTGAAGCTTTCTTT. It yields the protein CASSLGQGFTEAFF.